The following is a T cell receptor (beta chain) sequence with its context. The antigen it recognizes is unknown. No much larger clone is present one base from it, and per-base qualities are unavailable. The immunoSEQ Assay, a bias-controlled multiplex PCR, was used to amplify TCRbeta CDR3 regions from genomic DNA. The study's processing was this. Nucleated cell counts per sample were estimated from amplification of reference gene primers within the assay. Sequence reads were collapsed and filtered to measure the absolute abundance of every unique TCRbeta CDR3 rearrangement. For each sample, productive Simpson clonality was calculated as the square root of Simpson's diversity index across productive rearrangements. This immuneACCESS table, as held by TCRdb, lists in-frame sequences with V and J called but not all clones. Of the missing ones, under half trace to an unresolved V gene in checked studies; the others have no known cause. Clonal size and the V and J genes are those of that table, whereas D and trimming came from the DNA. Across this sample there are 150,000 to 200,000 clones, with approximately 87% seen only once. The ten largest clones capture about 10% of the sample.

In Seattle, one collaborating source enrolled patients while the infection was active and tracked those patients longitudinally over the course of disease. Collaborating institutions collected whole blood in K2EDTA tubes following their own protocols. Collaborator samples were shipped for TCRbeta analysis as frozen whole blood, isolated PBMCs, or DNA extracted from either sample type. This sample was taken from a study of blood T cell repertoires in COVID-19 (dated by TCRdb to 2019 to 2021). Study-wide context: The collaborator samples originated in the United States, Italy and Spain and spanned the acute and convalescent phases of COVID-19. The material from the prospective study consisted of cDNA or gDNA derived from T cells, B-cell-depleted T cells, or PBMCs. Subjects who had been exposed to COVID-19, were actively infected with it, or had recovered from it provided the deeply sampled blood TCRbeta repertoires that made up the dataset. The repertoires were released in a freely available public database intended as a resource for research on the immune response to SARS-CoV-2. Samples were obtained from the ongoing ImmuneRACE study (first 160 participants) and from approximately 1,200 subjects provided by 6 global collaborators. Nearly every sample came with metadata listing a de-identified subject ID, COVID-19 status, age in years and sex. Where HLA class I and class II types were available, the types were taken from metadata supplied by the sample provider, not from assay-based typing.

CDR1 and CDR2, looked up from the germline V gene (reference sequence), are LGHDT and YNNKEL. V is trimmed back by 0 bases and J by 1 base, and the junction contains 14 bases that no gene match accounts for. The CDR3 covers 20 residues, taking in both the cysteine and the phenylalanine. Just CDR3 DNA is preserved here, 60 bases in frame from base 1. The investigation overall reported the following: Clinical and demographic metadata were provided uncurated, with the amount varying by source and participant.

The sample comprised peripheral blood. The sequence came from a woman aged 60 to 75 with COVID-19, enrolled during active disease. The chain links TRBV3-1 (or the pseudogene TRBV3-2) with TRBJ2-7; 11 bases in the junction line up with TRBD2. CDR3 loop: CASSQDWRSSGRARSYEQYF. The DNA sequence reads TGTGCCAGCAGCCAAGATTGGAGGAGTAGCGGGAGGGCCCGGTCCTACGAGCAGTACTTC.